A selection of T cell receptor beta chains follows, all from one sample in a study of patients and donors after allogeneic stem cell transplantation. One entry per CDR3 protein results from TCRdb running MiXCR on the RT-PCR reads. Of about 34,000 distinct CDR3 sequences listed, roughly a third are singletons. The material sequenced was blood, either unsorted or a sorted T cell fraction (not recorded which). The origin of the receptors is a human donor who was either an allogeneic HSCT recipient or a stem cell or donor lymphocyte infusion donor (not recorded which). It is not recorded whose cells these are; they may come from a transplant donor. CDR3s include the opening cysteine and the closing phenylalanine or tryptophan. Each record gives: clone size, V gene, D gene, J gene, CDR3 DNA, CDR3 protein. D genes are given only for firm matches. Size is omitted from some rows. Given values are once, few, many or a class for expanded clones.

size: few
V: TRBV5-6
D: TRBD1
J: TRBJ1-2
DNA: TGTGCCAGCAAAGGACAGGAAAATGGCTACACCTTC
CDR3: CASKGQENGYTF

size: .
V: TRBV12-3/TRBV12-4
D: .
J: TRBJ2-1
DNA: TGTGCCAGCAGTCCAAGACGGTACAATGAGCAGTTCTTC
CDR3: CASSPRRYNEQFF

size: .
V: TRBV11-2
D: .
J: TRBJ2-5
DNA: TGTGCCAGCAGCTTAGAGATCCAAATAGAGACCCAGTACTTC
CDR3: CASSLEIQIETQYF

size: .
V: TRBV19
D: .
J: TRBJ1-2
DNA: TGTGCCAGTAACCCGACAGAGAACTATGGCTACACCTTC
CDR3: CASNPTENYGYTF

size: .
V: TRBV4-2
D: .
J: TRBJ1-2
DNA: TGTGCCAGCAGCCTTCAGGACCTCGGGAATGGCTACACCTTC
CDR3: CASSLQDLGNGYTF

size: few
V: TRBV20-1
D: .
J: TRBJ1-6
DNA: TGCAGTGCTAGGATAACAGCCGGCGGTTCACCCCTCCACTTT
CDR3: CSARITAGGSPLHF

size: few
V: TRBV24-1
D: TRBD1
J: TRBJ1-2
DNA: TGTGCCACCAGTGATTTGGACAGGGTCGGCGGCTACACCTTC
CDR3: CATSDLDRVGGYTF

size: few
V: TRBV5-5
D: .
J: TRBJ2-1
DNA: TGTGCCAGCACCCGACAGAGAGATTACAATGAGCAGTTCTTC
CDR3: CASTRQRDYNEQFF

size: few
V: TRBV3-1
D: .
J: TRBJ1-2
DNA: TGTGCCAGCAGCCAAGACTTAAACTATGGCTACACCTTC
CDR3: CASSQDLNYGYTF

size: few
V: TRBV12-3/TRBV12-4
D: .
J: TRBJ1-3
DNA: TGTGCCAGCAGTGCCGACAGCTCTGGAAACACCATATATTTT
CDR3: CASSADSSGNTIYF

size: many
V: TRBV4-1
D: .
J: TRBJ1-2
DNA: TGCGCCAGCAGCTCGGATGGAAACTATGGCTACACCTTC
CDR3: CASSSDGNYGYTF

size: few
V: TRBV12-3/TRBV12-4
D: .
J: TRBJ1-2
DNA: TGTGCCAGCAGTTCATCACCGGGACCGACTAACTATGGCTACACCTTC
CDR3: CASSSSPGPTNYGYTF

size: .
V: TRBV5-6
D: .
J: TRBJ2-3
DNA: TGTGCCAGCAGCTTGGTAACGGGGGGCACAGATACGCAGTATTTT
CDR3: CASSLVTGGTDTQYF

size: few
V: TRBV7-3
D: .
J: TRBJ2-1
DNA: TGTGCCAGCAGCCCCGAGCGGACATACAATGAGCAGTTCTTC
CDR3: CASSPERTYNEQFF

size: few
V: TRBV29-1
D: .
J: TRBJ1-1
DNA: TGCAGCGTTCCCCTCTCAGAAAAGGAAGCTTTCTTT
CDR3: CSVPLSEKEAFF

size: few
V: TRBV5-1
D: .
J: TRBJ2-3
DNA: TGCGCCAGCAGCTTGGAGGCCCCCTCCACAGATACGCAGTATTTT
CDR3: CASSLEAPSTDTQYF

size: .
V: TRBV6-6
D: .
J: TRBJ1-1
DNA: TGTGCCAGCAGTGCGAGACAGAAGAACACTGAAGCTTTCTTT
CDR3: CASSARQKNTEAFF

size: .
V: TRBV29-1
D: .
J: TRBJ2-7
DNA: TGCAGCGTTGAAAAGGGGCACGAGCAGTACTTC
CDR3: CSVEKGHEQYF

size: .
V: TRBV15
D: .
J: TRBJ1-1
DNA: TGTGCCACCAGCAGCCCCGGTTGGGCCCTTGACACTGAAGCTTTCTTT
CDR3: CATSSPGWALDTEAFF

size: .
V: TRBV24-1
D: .
J: TRBJ2-2
DNA: TGTGCCACCAGTGATTTAGGAGGCCGCAACACCGGGGAGCTGTTTTTT
CDR3: CATSDLGGRNTGELFF

size: .
V: TRBV7-6
D: .
J: TRBJ2-5
DNA: TGTGCCATTCCAGGGGAAGGAGGGACCCAGTACTTC
CDR3: CAIPGEGGTQYF

size: few
V: TRBV15
D: .
J: TRBJ2-1
DNA: TGTGCCACCAGCAGGGACCTTCGCGCGGCCCATGAGCAGTTCTTC
CDR3: CATSRDLRAAHEQFF

size: .
V: TRBV7-9
D: TRBD1
J: TRBJ2-1
DNA: TGTGCCAGCAGCCCGTGGACAGGGGGCCGCAATGAGCAGTTCTTC
CDR3: CASSPWTGGRNEQFF

size: .
V: TRBV6-6
D: .
J: TRBJ1-1
DNA: TGTGCCAGCAGGGACGGGGGTAGCACTTTCTTT
CDR3: CASRDGGSTFF

size: .
V: TRBV6-5
D: .
J: TRBJ1-4
DNA: TGTGCCAGCAGTTACTTACTGACCGGGACGTCTCATGAAAAACTGTTTTTT
CDR3: CASSYLLTGTSHEKLFF

size: few
V: TRBV12-3/TRBV12-4
D: TRBD1
J: TRBJ1-2
DNA: TGTGCCAGCACCCCCTCGGGACAGGGGGGTGGCTACACCTTC
CDR3: CASTPSGQGGGYTF

size: many
V: TRBV20-1
D: TRBD2
J: TRBJ2-1
DNA: TGCAGTGCTAGCTTGAGACTAGCGGGTAGCGATGAGCAGTTCTTC
CDR3: CSASLRLAGSDEQFF

size: .
V: TRBV12-3/TRBV12-4
D: .
J: TRBJ1-1
DNA: TGTGCCAGCAAAAGGGTCGGCACTGAAGCTTTCTTT
CDR3: CASKRVGTEAFF

size: few
V: TRBV20-1
D: .
J: TRBJ2-3
DNA: TGCAGTGCTAGAGATACTGATGGGCGGGATACGCAGTATTTT
CDR3: CSARDTDGRDTQYF

size: few
V: TRBV12-3/TRBV12-4
D: .
J: TRBJ1-5
DNA: TGTGCCAGCCACCCCCTCGTGGCTGCAGATTTCAATCAGCCCCAGCATTTT
CDR3: CASHPLVAADFNQPQHF

size: few
V: TRBV14
D: .
J: TRBJ2-1
DNA: TGTGCCAGCAGCCAAGATAGGGCCAGTGCGCAGTTCTTC
CDR3: CASSQDRASAQFF

size: .
V: TRBV5-6
D: .
J: TRBJ2-2
DNA: TGTGCCAGCTTCTCAGGTGGGGGAAACACCGGGGAGCTGTTTTTT
CDR3: CASFSGGGNTGELFF

size: few
V: TRBV12-3/TRBV12-4
D: TRBD2
J: TRBJ2-1
DNA: TGTGCCAGCAGGACTAGCGGGAGGGCTGAGCAGTTCTTC
CDR3: CASRTSGRAEQFF

size: .
V: TRBV7-6
D: .
J: TRBJ1-3
DNA: TGTGCCAGCAGCTTATTGATGTCAGGGCCCGGAAACACCATATATTTT
CDR3: CASSLLMSGPGNTIYF

size: few
V: TRBV7-2
D: .
J: TRBJ1-3
DNA: TGTGCCAGCCACCCCCGGACGGGGGCAGGAAACACCATATATTTT
CDR3: CASHPRTGAGNTIYF